This is a list of T cell receptor beta chains from one sample in a study of identical twins. A single record per CDR3 protein comes from TCRdb applying MiXCR to the 5' RACE reads. The repertoire holds around 370,000 distinct CDR3 sequences, with around 9.7% as singletons. The specimen was naive T cells sorted from blood. The origin of the receptors is a woman aged 45-60 years in good health. The CDR3 runs from the conserved cysteine through the conserved F or W. The order of the fields is V gene, J gene, clone size, D gene, CDR3 length, CDR3 protein, CDR3 DNA. A D gene is named only where the DNA matches it firmly. Rows may omit the clone size; those that give it use once, few, many or a size class.

V: TRBV7-9
J: TRBJ2-1
size: -
D: -
length: 14
CDR3: CASSLARRANEQFF
DNA: TGTGCCAGCAGCTTAGCTCGTCGCGCCAATGAGCAGTTCTTC

V: TRBV28
J: TRBJ1-1
size: few
D: TRBD1
length: 15
CDR3: CASSYPQGANTEAFF
DNA: TGTGCCAGCAGTTACCCACAGGGGGCAAACACTGAAGCTTTCTTT

V: TRBV10-3
J: TRBJ2-2
size: many
D: -
length: 17
CDR3: CAISEPPRTVGVGELFF
DNA: TGTGCCATCAGTGAGCCCCCGCGGACGGTGGGGGTCGGGGAGCTGTTTTTT

V: TRBV29-1
J: TRBJ2-1
size: -
D: -
length: 12
CDR3: CSPSSNFNEQFF
DNA: TGCAGCCCTAGCTCCAATTTCAATGAGCAGTTCTTC

V: TRBV12-3/TRBV12-4
J: TRBJ1-5
size: many
D: TRBD1
length: 13
CDR3: CASSLTGVQPQHF
DNA: TGTGCCAGCAGTCTGACAGGGGTTCAGCCCCAGCATTTT

V: TRBV4-1
J: TRBJ2-2
size: few
D: -
length: 13
CDR3: CASSQVGLGELFF
DNA: TGCGCCAGCAGCCAAGTCGGTCTCGGGGAGCTGTTTTTT

V: TRBV11-2
J: TRBJ2-7
size: few
D: TRBD2
length: 13
CDR3: CASSLGGSGEQYF
DNA: TGTGCCAGCAGCTTGGGCGGGAGTGGCGAGCAGTACTTC

V: TRBV9
J: TRBJ2-1
size: -
D: TRBD2
length: 15
CDR3: CASSVSVAGYNEQFF
DNA: TGTGCCAGCAGCGTGTCGGTAGCGGGATACAATGAGCAGTTCTTC

V: TRBV29-1
J: TRBJ1-3
size: -
D: -
length: 15
CDR3: CSVSFGLSSGNTIYF
DNA: TGCAGCGTATCTTTCGGGTTAAGCTCTGGAAACACCATATATTTT

V: TRBV5-6
J: TRBJ2-2
size: many
D: TRBD1
length: 15
CDR3: CASSLGQGRAGELFF
DNA: TGTGCCAGCAGCTTGGGACAGGGAAGGGCCGGGGAGCTGTTTTTT

V: TRBV7-3
J: TRBJ2-1
size: -
D: TRBD2
length: 14
CDR3: CASSPGLDSYEQFF
DNA: TGTGCCAGCAGCCCAGGACTAGATTCCTATGAGCAGTTCTTC

V: TRBV5-1
J: TRBJ2-1
size: few
D: TRBD2
length: 16
CDR3: CASSSGLAGGPLEQFF
DNA: TGCGCCAGCAGCTCAGGACTAGCGGGAGGGCCTTTAGAGCAGTTCTTC

V: TRBV10-1
J: TRBJ2-1
size: -
D: TRBD2
length: 15
CDR3: CASSNPGLGYNEQFF
DNA: TGCGCCAGCAGTAATCCGGGACTAGGATACAATGAGCAGTTCTTC

V: TRBV12-3/TRBV12-4
J: TRBJ1-1
size: many
D: -
length: 13
CDR3: CASSSSMNTEAFF
DNA: TGTGCCAGCAGCTCCTCAATGAACACTGAAGCTTTCTTT

V: TRBV12-3/TRBV12-4
J: TRBJ2-4
size: few
D: -
length: 13
CDR3: CAVGTQGKNIQYF
DNA: TGTGCGGTGGGTACTCAGGGCAAAAACATTCAGTACTTC

V: TRBV2
J: TRBJ2-2
size: many
D: -
length: 16
CDR3: CASSELGVSSTGELFF
DNA: TGTGCCAGCAGTGAATTGGGGGTGTCTAGCACCGGGGAGCTGTTTTTT

V: TRBV10-2
J: TRBJ2-6
size: -
D: -
length: 16
CDR3: CASTLLGREGANVLTF
DNA: TGCGCCAGCACCCTACTCGGGAGAGAAGGGGCCAACGTCCTGACTTTC

V: TRBV12-3/TRBV12-4
J: TRBJ1-4
size: -
D: -
length: 13
CDR3: CASRFGPAGKLFF
DNA: TGTGCCAGCCGTTTTGGGCCGGCGGGGAAACTGTTTTTT

V: TRBV6-5
J: TRBJ1-5
size: few
D: TRBD1
length: 13
CDR3: CASSLQGPRPQHF
DNA: TGTGCCAGCAGCCTACAGGGGCCTAGGCCCCAGCATTTT

V: TRBV20-1
J: TRBJ2-1
size: -
D: -
length: 16
CDR3: CSAEVPPGLSYNEQFF
DNA: TGCAGTGCCGAGGTCCCTCCCGGGCTCTCCTACAATGAGCAGTTCTTC

V: TRBV21-1
J: TRBJ1-2
size: few
D: -
length: 13
CDR3: CASSTGTAGGYTF
DNA: TGTGCCAGCAGCACCGGGACAGCGGGGGGCTACACCTTC

V: TRBV12-3/TRBV12-4
J: TRBJ1-1
size: many
D: -
length: 14
CDR3: CASSSQTGNTEAFF
DNA: TGTGCCAGCAGTTCTCAGACGGGAAACACTGAAGCTTTCTTT

V: TRBV5-6
J: TRBJ2-2
size: few
D: -
length: 11
CDR3: CASSLNVELFF
DNA: TGTGCCAGCAGCTTGAACGTGGAGCTGTTTTTT

V: TRBV7-9
J: TRBJ2-1
size: few
D: -
length: 16
CDR3: CASSSSRRSSYNEQFF
DNA: TGTGCCAGCAGCTCCTCCCGGCGGAGCTCCTACAATGAGCAGTTCTTC

V: TRBV5-1
J: TRBJ1-2
size: many
D: -
length: 13
CDR3: CASSPLMRESYTF
DNA: TGCGCCAGCAGCCCGCTCATGAGGGAAAGCTACACCTTC

V: TRBV19
J: TRBJ2-6
size: -
D: TRBD1
length: 15
CDR3: CASSRDRVGANVLTF
DNA: TGTGCCAGTAGTAGAGACAGGGTCGGGGCCAACGTCCTGACTTTC

V: TRBV18
J: TRBJ1-1
size: -
D: TRBD1
length: 16
CDR3: CASSSDRESLNTEAFF
DNA: TGTGCCAGCTCGTCGGACAGGGAAAGTTTGAACACTGAAGCTTTCTTT

V: TRBV12-3/TRBV12-4
J: TRBJ2-1
size: many
D: -
length: 13
CDR3: CASNLDWSNEQFF
DNA: TGTGCCAGCAATTTGGACTGGAGCAATGAGCAGTTCTTC